The present T cell receptor beta chain was sequenced within a study of cytomegalovirus exposure and HLA in healthy donors. It was with 60 Vbeta and 13 Jbeta primers that the PCR ran. TCRdb's copy holds only in-frame clones and misses some; the assay was immunoSEQ multiplex PCR. The data show about 190,000 clones, about 81% seen once. The CDR3 is made up of 15 amino acids. The V and J ends lost 8 bases and 1 base respectively, with 14 bases between them. From germline, CDR1 is LGHNA and CDR2 YSLEER. This receptor was taken from a woman aged 25-40 years in good health and CMV-seronegative. The rearrangement links TRBV4-3 to TRBJ1-4; TRBD1 is a possible D gene (6 bases). The sample taken for sequencing was PBMCs. CDR3 coding DNA: TGCGCCAGCGGTGGGGGCGCGGTAACTAATGAAAAACTGTTTTTT. Translating gives CASGGGAVTNEKLFF.